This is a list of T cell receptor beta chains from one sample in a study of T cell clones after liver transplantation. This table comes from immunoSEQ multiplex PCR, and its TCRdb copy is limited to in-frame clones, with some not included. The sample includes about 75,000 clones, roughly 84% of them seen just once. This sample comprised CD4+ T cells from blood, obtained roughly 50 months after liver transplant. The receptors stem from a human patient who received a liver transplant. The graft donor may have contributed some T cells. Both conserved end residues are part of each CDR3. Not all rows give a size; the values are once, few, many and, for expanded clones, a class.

cdr3_aa: CASRGLAGGESDTQYF
v_call: TRBV27
cdr3_length: 16
j_call: TRBJ2-3
clone_size: .

cdr3_aa: CAWIYGTGDGYTF
v_call: TRBV30
cdr3_length: 13
j_call: TRBJ1-2
clone_size: .

cdr3_aa: CASSLTRISGANVLTF
v_call: TRBV5-4
cdr3_length: 16
j_call: TRBJ2-6
clone_size: .

cdr3_aa: CASSLPGRLVGTEAFF
v_call: TRBV7-9
cdr3_length: 16
j_call: TRBJ1-1
clone_size: .

cdr3_aa: CASSFSGTHEQYF
v_call: TRBV7-7
cdr3_length: 13
j_call: TRBJ2-7
clone_size: .

cdr3_aa: CASSFQRGNGYSYNEQFF
v_call: TRBV27
cdr3_length: 18
j_call: TRBJ2-1
clone_size: .

cdr3_aa: CSVAGEQRYNEQFF
v_call: TRBV29-1
cdr3_length: 14
j_call: TRBJ2-1
clone_size: .

cdr3_aa: CASSLGAGGVNEQYF
v_call: TRBV5-1
cdr3_length: 15
j_call: TRBJ2-7
clone_size: .

cdr3_aa: CASSILAEGADTQYF
v_call: TRBV7-2
cdr3_length: 15
j_call: TRBJ2-3
clone_size: .

cdr3_aa: CASSSTGTSGGLFEQYF
v_call: TRBV11-2
cdr3_length: 17
j_call: TRBJ2-7
clone_size: .

cdr3_aa: CASSSGLAGGEQFF
v_call: TRBV7-9
cdr3_length: 14
j_call: TRBJ2-1
clone_size: .

cdr3_aa: CASKRAGAYEQYF
v_call: TRBV19
cdr3_length: 13
j_call: TRBJ2-7
clone_size: .

cdr3_aa: CSARVGDTQYF
v_call: TRBV20-1
cdr3_length: 11
j_call: TRBJ2-3
clone_size: .

cdr3_aa: CASSVGENQPQHF
v_call: TRBV7-2
cdr3_length: 13
j_call: TRBJ1-5
clone_size: .

cdr3_aa: CASGRGGAIEQYF
v_call: TRBV12-5
cdr3_length: 13
j_call: TRBJ2-7
clone_size: .

cdr3_aa: CASRSPDISSPLHF
v_call: TRBV6-5
cdr3_length: 14
j_call: TRBJ1-6
clone_size: .

cdr3_aa: CASSLSRSNTGELFF
v_call: TRBV7-2
cdr3_length: 15
j_call: TRBJ2-2
clone_size: .

cdr3_aa: CASSLMGVGTGELFF
v_call: TRBV7-9
cdr3_length: 15
j_call: TRBJ2-2
clone_size: .

cdr3_aa: CASSLNRDYGYTF
v_call: TRBV7-3
cdr3_length: 13
j_call: TRBJ1-2
clone_size: .

cdr3_aa: CASSHRDRVSYGYTF
v_call: TRBV7-9
cdr3_length: 15
j_call: TRBJ1-2
clone_size: few

cdr3_aa: CASSHDAGVTDTQYF
v_call: TRBV21-1
cdr3_length: 15
j_call: TRBJ2-3
clone_size: .

cdr3_aa: CASQWQTNTEAFF
v_call: TRBV5-6
cdr3_length: 13
j_call: TRBJ1-1
clone_size: .

cdr3_aa: CASSLEQGETQYF
v_call: TRBV7-9
cdr3_length: 13
j_call: TRBJ2-5
clone_size: .

cdr3_aa: CASSLGLAGVYEQYF
v_call: TRBV5-6
cdr3_length: 15
j_call: TRBJ2-7
clone_size: .

cdr3_aa: CASSRAEPNYEQYF
v_call: TRBV7-9
cdr3_length: 14
j_call: TRBJ2-7
clone_size: .

cdr3_aa: CASSSPSGTDTQYF
v_call: TRBV25-1
cdr3_length: 14
j_call: TRBJ2-3
clone_size: once

cdr3_aa: CASSLAVGAETQYF
v_call: TRBV5-1
cdr3_length: 14
j_call: TRBJ2-5
clone_size: .

cdr3_aa: CASSFDRDRGTETQYF
v_call: TRBV5-4
cdr3_length: 16
j_call: TRBJ2-5
clone_size: .

cdr3_aa: CASSLGDRGETQYF
v_call: TRBV5-1
cdr3_length: 14
j_call: TRBJ2-5
clone_size: .

cdr3_aa: CASSTPTGLPQHF
v_call: TRBV7-2
cdr3_length: 13
j_call: TRBJ1-5
clone_size: .

cdr3_aa: CASSLSAGTPYGYTF
v_call: TRBV7-9
cdr3_length: 15
j_call: TRBJ1-2
clone_size: .

cdr3_aa: CASSLNRENEQYF
v_call: TRBV11-1
cdr3_length: 13
j_call: TRBJ2-7
clone_size: .

cdr3_aa: CASSRDSRNSPLHF
v_call: TRBV18
cdr3_length: 14
j_call: TRBJ1-6
clone_size: .

cdr3_aa: CASNPRTETGELFF
v_call: TRBV5-1
cdr3_length: 14
j_call: TRBJ2-2
clone_size: .

cdr3_aa: CASSTGTSGYNEQFF
v_call: TRBV7-9
cdr3_length: 15
j_call: TRBJ2-1
clone_size: .

cdr3_aa: CASSEQGNEQFF
v_call: TRBV6-1
cdr3_length: 12
j_call: TRBJ2-1
clone_size: .

cdr3_aa: CASSLGGGGTEAFF
v_call: TRBV5-4
cdr3_length: 14
j_call: TRBJ1-1
clone_size: .

cdr3_aa: CALGGGTNEKLFF
v_call: TRBV6-6
cdr3_length: 13
j_call: TRBJ1-4
clone_size: .

cdr3_aa: CASSLDVGVGSSTDTQYF
v_call: TRBV5-1
cdr3_length: 18
j_call: TRBJ2-3
clone_size: .

cdr3_aa: CARNLSGHTGETQYF
v_call: TRBV5-3
cdr3_length: 15
j_call: TRBJ2-5
clone_size: .

cdr3_aa: CASSLSRQGGPGNTIYF
v_call: TRBV5-1
cdr3_length: 17
j_call: TRBJ1-3
clone_size: few

cdr3_aa: CASSLAGSTTDTQYF
v_call: TRBV28
cdr3_length: 15
j_call: TRBJ2-3
clone_size: .

cdr3_aa: CASSLDRMGAHEQFF
v_call: TRBV11-3
cdr3_length: 15
j_call: TRBJ2-1
clone_size: .

cdr3_aa: CAWRRADGYTF
v_call: TRBV30
cdr3_length: 11
j_call: TRBJ1-2
clone_size: .

cdr3_aa: CASSQNGLGAGELFF
v_call: TRBV19
cdr3_length: 15
j_call: TRBJ2-2
clone_size: .

cdr3_aa: CASRGTRGVADTQYF
v_call: TRBV6-1
cdr3_length: 15
j_call: TRBJ2-3
clone_size: .

cdr3_aa: CASSYVFGSYEQYF
v_call: TRBV6-5
cdr3_length: 14
j_call: TRBJ2-7
clone_size: .

cdr3_aa: CASSLGGLYGYTF
v_call: TRBV5-6
cdr3_length: 13
j_call: TRBJ1-2
clone_size: .

cdr3_aa: CASSLPGGELFF
v_call: TRBV11-3
cdr3_length: 12
j_call: TRBJ2-2
clone_size: .

cdr3_aa: CASSLGTASYEQYF
v_call: TRBV5-1
cdr3_length: 14
j_call: TRBJ2-7
clone_size: .

cdr3_aa: CASSYSTGGPYGYTF
v_call: TRBV9
cdr3_length: 15
j_call: TRBJ1-2
clone_size: .

cdr3_aa: CASSSTGLSNQPQHF
v_call: TRBV27
cdr3_length: 15
j_call: TRBJ1-5
clone_size: .

cdr3_aa: CASSLTLTGELFF
v_call: TRBV7-9
cdr3_length: 13
j_call: TRBJ2-2
clone_size: .

cdr3_aa: CASSFQTGHPYEQYF
v_call: TRBV28
cdr3_length: 15
j_call: TRBJ2-7
clone_size: .